The 15 T cell receptor beta chains in this list originate from one sample, sequenced in a study of blood T cell repertoires in COVID-19. Method: immunoSEQ multiplex PCR; TCRdb's copy keeps in-frame clones and lacks some. The sample contains about 420,000 clones, around 90% of which appear only once. The sequencing sample was made of peripheral blood. These receptors were obtained from a man aged 18 to 30 with COVID-19, enrolled during active disease.

The V gene is TRBV6-5, the J gene TRBJ1-2; 7 bases are a match to TRBD1. The CDR3 is 14 residues long. With 6 bases clipped from V and 3 bases from J, the junction kept 7 bases outside the gene matches. Germline V gene lookup returns CDR1 MNHEY and CDR2 SVGAGI. The CDR3 bases are TGTGCCAGCAGCGACACAGGGGATGACTATGGCTACACCTTC. It encodes CASSDTGDDYGYTF.

The chain uses TRBV20-1 and TRBJ2-1; 10 bases are a match to TRBD2. J gave up 0 bases and V 3 bases, and 5 bases lay outside the gene matches. Germline V CDR1 and CDR2: DFQATT, SNEGSKA (reference sequence). This CDR3 region has 16 residues. The CDR3 loop reads CSASSASGSSYNEQFF. The CDR3 coding sequence is TGCAGTGCTAGTTCGGCTAGCGGGAGCTCCTACAATGAGCAGTTCTTC.

The chain uses TRBV6-1 and TRBJ2-1; 9 nucleotides match TRBD2. The CDR3 length is 15 residues. Trimming removed 2 bases from V and 2 bases from J; junction bases left unmatched: 1. Germline loops: CDR1 MNHNS, CDR2 SASEGT. The CDR3 loop is CASSESSGAYNEQFF. CDR3 DNA: TGTGCCAGCAGTGAATCTAGCGGGGCCTACAATGAGCAGTTCTTC.

This sequence joins TRBV18 and TRBJ2-4; TRBD2 aligns across 8 bases. CDR1 is KGHSH and CDR2 is LQKENI in the germline V gene. Losses at the gene ends were 3 bases for V and 5 bases for J; bases not matched to a gene: 9. This CDR3 has 16 residues. CDR3 DNA: TGTGCCAGCTCACCGGATAGCGGGGAAGACCAAAACATTCAGTACTTC. It codes for CASSPDSGEDQNIQYF.

V is TRBV3-1 (or the pseudogene TRBV3-2) and J is TRBJ1-4; tentatively, D is TRBD1 (5 bases). The V gene lost 0 bases and the J gene lost 2 bases, with 10 bases spanning the gap. This CDR3 has 16 residues. Germline loops: CDR1 LGHDT, CDR2 YNNKEL (reference sequence). In DNA, the CDR3 is TGTGCCAGCAGCCAAGAATCGGGACTGACTAATGAAAAACTGTTTTTT. Translated, it gives CASSQESGLTNEKLFF.

The chain uses TRBV6-5 and TRBJ2-7; 8 bases are shared with TRBD2. The junction had 8 bases not matched to a gene; V was cut back by 5 bases and J by 5 bases. Per germline, CDR1 MNHEY and CDR2 SVGAGI. The length of the CDR3 is 14 residues. This chain's CDR3 is CASSLGRAIDEQYF. CDR3 DNA sequence: TGTGCCAGCAGTCTCGGGAGGGCCATCGACGAGCAGTACTTC.

The genes are TRBV19 and TRBJ2-1; 10 bases match TRBD1. Losses at the gene ends were 1 base for V and 8 bases for J; bases not matched to a gene: 11. Per the germline V gene, CDR1 is LNHDA and CDR2 is SQIVND (reference sequence). This CDR3 comprises 17 residues. CDR3 sequence reads: CASSIGTGGWGGHEQFF. The CDR3 DNA reads TGTGCCAGTAGTATAGGGACAGGGGGTTGGGGTGGGCATGAGCAGTTCTTC.

This chain uses TRBV11-3 with TRBJ2-1, with D possibly TRBD2 on 7 matching bases. Germline CDR1 reads SGHNT; CDR2 reads YENEEA. CDR3 length: 13 residues. The ends were cut back, 8 bases at V and 6 bases at J, with 14 bases in the middle. This CDR3 is CASSKRGGNEQFF. Here the CDR3 DNA reads TGTGCCAGCTCGAAAAGGGGGGGCAATGAGCAGTTCTTC.

CDR3: CATSVASGIPDTQYF. The CDR3 DNA sequence: TGTGCCACCAGTGTGGCTAGCGGGATTCCAGATACGCAGTATTTT. The chain employs TRBV24-1 and TRBJ2-3; 9 bases map to TRBD2. This CDR3 is built from 15 residues. Germline-derived CDR1 and CDR2 are KGHDR and SFDVKD. Trimming removed 5 bases from V and 4 bases from J; junction bases left unmatched: 6.

The chain combines TRBV19 with TRBJ1-1; D gene uncertain. The CDR3 loop spans 13 amino acids. V lost 6 bases, J lost 0 bases, and 8 bases lay in between. Germline V gives CDR1 LNHDA, CDR2 SQIVND (reference sequence). The DNA for the CDR3 is TGTGCCAGTAGCTCAGTCATGAACACTGAAGCTTTCTTT. It is translated as CASSSVMNTEAFF.

The CDR3 sequence: CASSNGQGLDGYTF. CDR3 DNA sequence: TGTGCCAGTAGTAACGGACAGGGCCTCGATGGCTACACCTTC. The genes are TRBV19 and TRBJ1-2, with TRBD1 matching 8 bases. Looked up from germline, CDR1 is LNHDA and CDR2 is SQIVND (reference sequence). The trim removed 4 bases at V and 6 bases at J, leaving 7 bases unmatched. This CDR3 has 14 residues.

This sequence joins TRBV5-1 and TRBJ1-4; 8 bases are shared with TRBD1. There are 15 residues in the CDR3. Per germline, CDR1 SGHRS and CDR2 YFSETQ. Trimming took 3 bases from V and 7 from J; bases not matched to a gene: 8. The CDR3 region has the DNA TGCGCCAGCAGCTCAGGACAGGGACGTAGTGAAAAACTGTTTTTT. Translated, it gives CASSSGQGRSEKLFF. The full variable domain, rest sourced from reference TRBV5-1 and TRBJ1-4, is KAGVTQTPRYLIKTRGQQVTLSCSPISGHRSVSWYQQTPGQGLQFLFEYFSETQRNKGNFPGRFSGRQFSNSRSEMNVSTLELGDSALYLCASSSGQGRSEKLFFGSGTQLSVL.

For this clone: Other DNA sequences within the sample encode an identical CDR3. The chain recombines TRBV2 with TRBJ2-2; TRBD2 agrees at 9 bases. V gave up 8 bases and J gave up 2 bases; unmatched junction bases: 3. There are 14 residues in the CDR3. The germline gives CDR1 SNHLY, CDR2 FYNNEI. The CDR3 nucleotides read TGTGCCAGCCGGCTAGCGGGAAACACCGGGGAGCTGTTTTTT. This translates into CASRLAGNTGELFF.

The chain employs TRBV6-1 and TRBJ2-5, with TRBD1 identical over 8 bases. Germline CDR1 and CDR2: MNHNS and SASEGT. The CDR3 runs to 15 residues. V shed 1 base and J 4 bases; nucleotides not matched to a gene: 5. The CDR3 DNA reads TGTGCCAGCAGTGAAGGGGATGGGACAGGAGAGACCCAGTACTTC. Its protein product is CASSEGDGTGETQYF.

This clone was observed a few times. This rearrangement joins TRBV7-9 to TRBJ2-3, with TRBD2 identical over 12 bases. V lost 5 bases and J lost 3; bases outside the gene matches: 12. Germline CDR1 and CDR2: SEHNR and FQNEAQ (reference sequence). CDR3 length equals 18 residues. CDR3 DNA sequence: TGTGCCAGCAGCCTAAGGGAGGCAGGACTAGCGGGAACAGATACGCAGTATTTT. It yields the protein CASSLREAGLAGTDTQYF.